Shown below are 20 T cell receptor beta chains from a single sample sequenced in a study of OX40 agonist ivuxolimab in advanced cancers. The table came from immunoSEQ multiplex PCR; TCRdb's copy has only in-frame clones and leaves some out. This table has 130,000 or so clones, roughly 93% appearing once. The source material was CD4+ or CD8+ T cells sorted from blood, sampled in a trial of the OX40 agonist ivuxolimab. Receptor source: an adult with an advanced solid tumor such as melanoma, head and neck, liver or kidney cancer.

The chain joins TRBV10-3 to TRBJ2-5, with TRBD2 matching over 7 bases. CDR1 ENHRY and CDR2 SYGVKD come from the germline V gene. Trimming at V came to 6 bases and at J to 2 bases, leaving 3 bases not matched to a gene. The CDR3 spans 13 residues. Here the CDR3 DNA reads TGTGCCATCAGGTCGGGGGGACAAGAGACCCAGTACTTC. Translated: CAIRSGGQETQYF.

The chain is built from TRBV5-6 and TRBJ1-2; D unclear. The CDR3 is 12 residues long. Germline V gene lookup returns CDR1 SGHDT and CDR2 YYEEEE. V lost 3 bases to trimming and J lost 8 bases, with 11 bases between them. The CDR3 bases are TGTGCCAGCAGCTCTGTCCTATACGGCTACACCTTC. Amino acid sequence: CASSSVLYGYTF.

The V gene is TRBV5-5, the J gene TRBJ1-3; 9 bases fit TRBD1. The CDR3 is 16 residues long. CDR1 and CDR2 (germline): SGHKS, YYEKEE (reference sequence). Trimming removed 4 bases from V and 0 bases from J; junction bases left unmatched: 5. The chain's CDR3 is CASSEDRGNSGNTIYF. The CDR3 region has the DNA TGTGCCAGCAGCGAGGACAGGGGAAACTCTGGAAACACCATATATTTT. Full variable domain (remainder filled in from reference TRBV5-5 and TRBJ1-3): DAGVTQSPTHLIKTRGQQVTLRCSPISGHKSVSWYQQVLGQGPQFIFQYYEKEERGRGNFPDRFSARQFPNYSSELNVNALLLGDSALYLCASSEDRGNSGNTIYFGEGSWLTVV.

The chain employs TRBV5-1 and TRBJ2-7; tentative D call: TRBD1 (6 bases). The CDR3 length is 15 residues. The germline gives CDR1 SGHRS, CDR2 YFSETQ. Trimming removed 7 bases from V and 7 bases from J, with 24 bases in between. For the CDR3, the DNA is TGCGCCAGCCGACCCGGGACACTGGACGTAAGGGAGCAGTACTTC. Translation: CASRPGTLDVREQYF.

The CDR3 coding sequence is TGTGCCAGCAGCTTGGGGGGGACAGGCAGTTCCACTGAAGCTTTCTTT. Amino acids: CASSLGGTGSSTEAFF. The rearrangement joins TRBV5-8 to TRBJ1-1; TRBD1 aligns across 8 bases. The CDR3 is made up of 16 amino acids. Trimming at V came to 0 bases and at J to 4 bases, leaving 8 bases not matched to a gene. The germline CDR1 and CDR2 sequences are SGHTS and YDEGEE.

This chain connects TRBV15 to TRBJ1-1; TRBD1 is a possible D gene (5 bases). This CDR3 contains 14 residues. V dropped 3 bases and J dropped 4 bases, with 12 bases sitting between them. Germline V gives CDR1 LNHNV, CDR2 YYDKDF (reference sequence). For the CDR3, the DNA is TGTGCCACCAGCAGGGGGAGGGGTACCACTGAAGCTTTCTTT. It specifies CATSRGRGTTEAFF.

The rearrangement joins TRBV7-9 to TRBJ1-1; D is ambiguous. Germline V gene data show CDR1 as SEHNR and CDR2 as FQNEAQ (reference sequence). V shed 3 bases and J shed 1 base, with 6 bases lying between them. There are 13 residues in the CDR3. The CDR3 spells CASSFNTNTEAFF. CDR3 sequence (DNA): TGTGCCAGCAGCTTCAATACGAACACTGAAGCTTTCTTT.

The chain has TRBV6-5 and TRBJ1-1; TRBD1 might be the D (5 bases). Germline CDR1 reads MNHEY; CDR2 reads SVGAGI. CDR3 length: 16 residues. Trimming removed 2 bases from V and 4 bases from J, with 17 bases in between. CDR3 amino acids: CASSYRVRGRSTEAFF. The CDR3 nucleotides read TGTGCCAGCAGTTACCGCGTTCGGGGGAGGAGCACTGAAGCTTTCTTT.

The V and J genes are TRBV2 and TRBJ1-5; tentatively, D is TRBD1 (6 bases). The germline CDR1 and CDR2 sequences are SNHLY and FYNNEI. Trimming left V 0 bases short and J 11 bases short, with 14 bases between. This CDR3 region has 14 residues. The CDR3 DNA reads as TGTGCCAGCAGTGAAGCGCGAGATCACAGGGCCCAGCATTTT. As protein: CASSEARDHRAQHF.

The CDR3 DNA reads TGTGCCAGCAGTTTGACGGCGGGTGGGAATGAAAAACTGTTTTTT. This translates into CASSLTAGGNEKLFF. The chain couples TRBV28 to TRBJ1-4; D not resolved. CDR1 and CDR2 from the germline V gene are MDHEN and SYDVKM. The CDR3 contains 15 residues. Trimming pared 3 bases from V and 5 bases from J, leaving 13 bases between.

The CDR3 region is CSATQGDTQYF. In DNA form, the CDR3 reads TGCAGTGCAACACAGGGGGATACGCAGTATTTT. The chain is built from TRBV20-1 and TRBJ2-3, with TRBD1 matching over 7 bases. The CDR3 covers 11 residues. CDR1 is DFQATT and CDR2 is SNEGSKA in the germline V gene (reference sequence). V lost 6 bases to trimming and J lost 6 bases; unmatched junction nucleotides: 3.

This clone was detected only a few times. Other nucleotide sequences from this sample produce the same CDR3. The genes are TRBV6-1 and TRBJ2-2; D is uncertain. Germline CDR1 reads MNHNS; CDR2 reads SASEGT. The CDR3 consists of 16 residues. Trimming stripped 5 bases from V and 2 bases from J, with 15 bases between. DNA of the CDR3: TGTGCCAGCAGTCAAGGGCGACCGTTAAACACCGGGGAGCTGTTTTTT. Its translation is CASSQGRPLNTGELFF.

The chain carries TRBV11-1 and TRBJ2-7; possibly TRBD2 for D (5 bases). Looked up from germline, CDR1 is SGHAT and CDR2 is FQDESV (reference sequence). V was pared by 5 bases and J by 0 bases, with 11 bases between. CDR3 length: 14 amino acids. The CDR3 sequence is CASSILVSSYEQYF. The CDR3 nucleotides are TGTGCCAGCAGCATACTAGTATCCTCCTACGAGCAGTACTTC.

The chain couples TRBV7-7 to TRBJ2-2; D gene uncertain. CDR1 and CDR2 from the germline V gene are SSHAT and FNYEAQ (reference sequence). V was shortened by 6 bases and J by 1 base, with 6 bases between the two germline ends. The CDR3 is 13 residues long. The CDR3 bases are TGTGCCAGCAGGGAAAGGAACACCGGGGAGCTGTTTTTT. This sequence encodes CASRERNTGELFF.

The chain recombines TRBV28 with TRBJ2-7, with 9 bases matching TRBD2. V was clipped by 7 bases and J by 0 bases; unmatched bases: 7. CDR1 and CDR2 from the germline V gene are MDHEN and SYDVKM. There are 15 residues in the CDR3. The CDR3 reads CASISGLAASYEQYF. In nucleotides, the CDR3 is TGTGCCAGCATTTCGGGACTAGCCGCCTCCTACGAGCAGTACTTC. Full variable domain (rest looked up from reference TRBV28 and TRBJ2-7): DVKVTQSSRYLVKRTGEKVFLECVQDMDHENMFWYRQDPGLGLRLIYFSYDVKMKEKGDIPEGYSVSREKKERFSLILESASTNQTSMYLCASISGLAASYEQYFGPGTRLTVT.

The rearrangement uses TRBV11-3 and TRBJ1-3; possibly TRBD1 for D (5 bases). V lost 11 bases and J 3 bases, leaving 14 bases between the germline ends. The CDR3 is 13 residues long. Germline CDR1 is SGHNT and CDR2 is YENEEA. This chain's CDR3 is CAGRGVFGNTIYF. DNA of the CDR3: TGTGCCGGTAGGGGCGTCTTTGGAAACACCATATATTTT.

The rearrangement joins TRBV11-2 to TRBJ2-7; 9 bases align to TRBD1. Trimming at V came to 5 bases and at J to 2 bases, leaving 4 bases not matched to a gene. Per the germline V gene, CDR1 is SGHAT and CDR2 is FQNNGV. The CDR3 is 14 amino acids. This chain's CDR3 is CASSPDRGPYEQYF. The CDR3 DNA sequence: TGTGCCAGCAGCCCGGACAGGGGACCCTACGAGCAGTACTTC.

The chain couples TRBV4-2 to TRBJ1-5; 8 bases are a match to TRBD1. The length of the CDR3 is 15 residues. Per germline, CDR1 LGHNA and CDR2 YNFKEQ. V shed 5 bases, J shed 4 bases, and the junction held 7 bases outside the gene matches. The CDR3 region is CASSLTGDGNQPQHF. The CDR3 DNA follows: TGTGCCAGCAGCTTGACAGGGGACGGGAATCAGCCCCAGCATTTT.

The CDR3 DNA reads as TGTGCCTGGAGTCTAACGGGACCCGAGCAGTACTTC. Its protein product is CAWSLTGPEQYF. The chain couples TRBV30 to TRBJ2-7; D may match TRBD1 or TRBD2 (5 bases each). There are 12 residues in the CDR3. The germline V gene encodes CDR1 GTSNPN and CDR2 SVGIG (reference sequence). V was clipped by 2 bases and J by 6 bases, with 11 bases between them.

J is TRBJ1-6 and V is TRBV9; 7 nucleotides match TRBD1. Germline CDR1 SGDLS, CDR2 YYNGEE. V shed 0 bases, J shed 9 bases, and the junction held 6 bases outside the gene matches. This CDR3 comprises 15 residues. CDR3 sequence: CASSVDGQVRSPLHF. The CDR3 DNA reads as TGTGCCAGCAGCGTAGATGGACAGGTTCGTTCACCCCTCCACTTT.